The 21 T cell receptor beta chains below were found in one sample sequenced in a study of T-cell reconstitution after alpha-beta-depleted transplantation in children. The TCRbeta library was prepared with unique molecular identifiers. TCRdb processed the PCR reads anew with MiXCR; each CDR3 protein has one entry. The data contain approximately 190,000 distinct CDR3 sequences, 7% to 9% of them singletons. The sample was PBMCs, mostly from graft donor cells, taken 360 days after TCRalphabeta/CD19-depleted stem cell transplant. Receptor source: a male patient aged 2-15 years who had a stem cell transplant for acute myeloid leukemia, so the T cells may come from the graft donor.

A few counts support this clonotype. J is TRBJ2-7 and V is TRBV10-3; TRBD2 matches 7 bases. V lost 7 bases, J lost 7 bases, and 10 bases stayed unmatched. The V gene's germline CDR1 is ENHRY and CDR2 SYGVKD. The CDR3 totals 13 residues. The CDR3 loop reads CAIKGAGSREQYV. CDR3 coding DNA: TGTGCCATCAAGGGAGCGGGGTCGCGTGAGCAGTACGTC.

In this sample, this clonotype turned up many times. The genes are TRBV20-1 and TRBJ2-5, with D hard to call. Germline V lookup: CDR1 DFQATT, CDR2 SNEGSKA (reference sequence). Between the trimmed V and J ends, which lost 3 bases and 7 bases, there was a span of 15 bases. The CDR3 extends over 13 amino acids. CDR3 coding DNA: TGCAGTGCTAGGCCCCGAGGTCTGAGGACCCAGTACTTC. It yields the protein CSARPRGLRTQYF.

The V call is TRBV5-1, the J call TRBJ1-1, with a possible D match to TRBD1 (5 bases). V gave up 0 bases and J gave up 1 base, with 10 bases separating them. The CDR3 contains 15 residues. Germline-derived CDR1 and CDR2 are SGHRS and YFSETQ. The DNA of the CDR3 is TGCGCCAGCAGCTTGGACGTTACAGGGAACACTGAAGCTTTCTTT. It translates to CASSLDVTGNTEAFF.

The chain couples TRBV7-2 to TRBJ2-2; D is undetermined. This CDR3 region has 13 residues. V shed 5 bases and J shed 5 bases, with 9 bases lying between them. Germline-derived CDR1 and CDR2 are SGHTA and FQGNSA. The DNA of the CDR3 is TGTGCCAGCAGCAAGCAAAAAACCGGGGAGCTGTTTTTT. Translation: CASSKQKTGELFF.

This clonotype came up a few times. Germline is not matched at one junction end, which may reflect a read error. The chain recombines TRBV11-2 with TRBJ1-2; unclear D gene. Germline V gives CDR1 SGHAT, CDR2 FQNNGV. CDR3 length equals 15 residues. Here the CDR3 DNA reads TGTGCCAGCAGCCTAGAGGGAGGATGGGTCTATGGCTACACCTTC. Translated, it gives CASSLEGGWVYGYTF.

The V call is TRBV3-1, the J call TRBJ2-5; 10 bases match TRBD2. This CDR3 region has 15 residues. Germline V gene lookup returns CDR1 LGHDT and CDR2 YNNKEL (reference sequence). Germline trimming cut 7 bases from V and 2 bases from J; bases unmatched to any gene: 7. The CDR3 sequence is CASMKILAGQETQYF. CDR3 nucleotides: TGTGCCAGCATGAAAATACTAGCGGGGCAAGAGACCCAGTACTTC.

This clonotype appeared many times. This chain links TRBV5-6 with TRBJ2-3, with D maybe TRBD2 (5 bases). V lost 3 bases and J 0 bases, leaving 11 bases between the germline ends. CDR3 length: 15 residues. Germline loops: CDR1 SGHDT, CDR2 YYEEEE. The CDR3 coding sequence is TGTGCCAGCAGCTCCCTACTAGTTAGCACAGATACGCAGTATTTT. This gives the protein CASSSLLVSTDTQYF.

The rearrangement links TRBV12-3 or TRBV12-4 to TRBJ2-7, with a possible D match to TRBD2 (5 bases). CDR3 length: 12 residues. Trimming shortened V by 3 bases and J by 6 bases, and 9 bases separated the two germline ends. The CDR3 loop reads CASSLVRGEQYF. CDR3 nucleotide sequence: TGTGCCAGCAGTTTGGTTCGGGGCGAGCAGTACTTC.

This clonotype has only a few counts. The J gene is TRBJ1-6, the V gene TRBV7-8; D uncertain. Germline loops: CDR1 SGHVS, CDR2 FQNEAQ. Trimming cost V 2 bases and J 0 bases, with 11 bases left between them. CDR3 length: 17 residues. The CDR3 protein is CASSLLPDSSYNSPLHF. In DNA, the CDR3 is TGTGCCAGCAGCTTACTCCCCGATAGCTCCTATAATTCACCCCTCCACTTT.

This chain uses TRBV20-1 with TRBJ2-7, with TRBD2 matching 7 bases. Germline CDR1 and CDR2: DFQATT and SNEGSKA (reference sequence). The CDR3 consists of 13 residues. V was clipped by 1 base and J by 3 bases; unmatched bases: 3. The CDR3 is CSARGLAVYEQYF. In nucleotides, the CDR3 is TGCAGTGCTAGAGGACTAGCTGTCTACGAGCAGTACTTC.

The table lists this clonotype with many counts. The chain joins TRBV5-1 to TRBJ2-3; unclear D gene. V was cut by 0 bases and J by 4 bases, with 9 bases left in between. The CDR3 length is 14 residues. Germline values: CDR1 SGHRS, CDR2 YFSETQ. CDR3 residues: CASSLGRPADTQYF. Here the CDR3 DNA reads TGCGCCAGCAGCTTGGGGCGGCCCGCAGATACGCAGTATTTT.

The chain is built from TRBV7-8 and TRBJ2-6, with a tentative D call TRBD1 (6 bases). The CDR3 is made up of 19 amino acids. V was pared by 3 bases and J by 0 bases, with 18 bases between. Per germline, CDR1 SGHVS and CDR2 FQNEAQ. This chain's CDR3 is CASSLRSNRAGSGANVLTF. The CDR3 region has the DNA TGTGCCAGCAGCTTGCGTTCAAACAGGGCTGGCTCTGGGGCCAACGTCCTGACTTTC.

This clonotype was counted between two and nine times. CDR3 loop: CSETGYGYTF. The CDR3 bases are TGCAGCGAGACAGGGTATGGCTACACCTTC. The rearrangement links TRBV29-1 to TRBJ1-2; the match to TRBD1 covers 7 bases. Trimming took 7 bases from V and 5 from J; bases not matched to a gene: 1. CDR1 is SQVTM, CDR2 ANQGSEA, per germline. CDR3 length: 10 residues.

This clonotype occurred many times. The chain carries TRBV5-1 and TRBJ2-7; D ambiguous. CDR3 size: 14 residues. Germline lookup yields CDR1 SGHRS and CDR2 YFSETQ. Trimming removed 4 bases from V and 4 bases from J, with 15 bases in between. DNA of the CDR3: TGCGCCAGCAGCAACGGACGGTTGTATTACGAGCAGTACTTC. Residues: CASSNGRLYYEQYF.

CDR3 in amino acids: CASSEGRGWYEQYF. DNA of the CDR3: TGTGCCAGCAGTGAAGGGAGGGGATGGTACGAGCAGTACTTC. V gene TRBV2 combines with J gene TRBJ2-7, with D maybe TRBD2 (6 bases). CDR1 is SNHLY, CDR2 FYNNEI, per germline. V lost 1 base to trimming and J lost 4 bases, with 11 bases between them. The CDR3 has 14 amino acids.

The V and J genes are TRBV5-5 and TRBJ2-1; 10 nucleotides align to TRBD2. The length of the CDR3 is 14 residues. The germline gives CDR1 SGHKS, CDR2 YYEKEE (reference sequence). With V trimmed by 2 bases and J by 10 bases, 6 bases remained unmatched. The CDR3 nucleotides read TGTGCCAGCAGCTTCGAGGGGACTAGCGCCGAGCAGTTCTTC. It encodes CASSFEGTSAEQFF.

The CDR3 spells CCWVPGQGYEQYF. As DNA, the CDR3 is TGCTGTTGGGTCCCGGGACAGGGCTACGAGCAGTACTTC. The chain links TRBV20-1 to TRBJ2-7, with TRBD1 matching over 9 bases. Germline-derived CDR1 and CDR2 are DFQATT and SNEGSKA (reference sequence). This CDR3 spans 13 amino acids.

This CDR3 is CSARFSGTSTDTQYF. The CDR3 DNA is TGCAGTGCTAGATTCTCAGGTACTAGCACAGATACGCAGTATTTT. The V call is TRBV20-1, the J call TRBJ2-3; D is unresolved. Looked up from germline, CDR1 is DFQATT and CDR2 is SNEGSKA (reference sequence). Trimming pared 2 bases from V and 0 bases from J, leaving 12 bases between. This CDR3 has 15 residues.

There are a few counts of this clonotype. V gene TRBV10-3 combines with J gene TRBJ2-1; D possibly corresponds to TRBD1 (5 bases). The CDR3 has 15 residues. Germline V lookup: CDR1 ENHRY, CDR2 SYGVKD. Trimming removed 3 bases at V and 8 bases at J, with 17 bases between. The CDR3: CAISEFDFLGDEQFF. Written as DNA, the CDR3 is TGTGCCATCAGTGAATTTGATTTCTTAGGGGATGAGCAGTTCTTC.

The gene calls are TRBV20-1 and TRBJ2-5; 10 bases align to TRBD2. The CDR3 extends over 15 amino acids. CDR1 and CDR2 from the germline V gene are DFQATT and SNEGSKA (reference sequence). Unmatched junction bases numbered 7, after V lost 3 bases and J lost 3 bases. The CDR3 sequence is CSASFSGRAEETQYF. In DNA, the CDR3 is TGCAGTGCTAGTTTCAGCGGGAGGGCCGAAGAGACCCAGTACTTC.

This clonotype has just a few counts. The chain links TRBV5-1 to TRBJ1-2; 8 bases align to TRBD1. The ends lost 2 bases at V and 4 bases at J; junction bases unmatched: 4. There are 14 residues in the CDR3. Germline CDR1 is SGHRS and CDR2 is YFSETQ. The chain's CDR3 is CASSLQGVPYGYTF. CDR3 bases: TGCGCCAGCAGCTTACAGGGGGTCCCCTATGGCTACACCTTC.